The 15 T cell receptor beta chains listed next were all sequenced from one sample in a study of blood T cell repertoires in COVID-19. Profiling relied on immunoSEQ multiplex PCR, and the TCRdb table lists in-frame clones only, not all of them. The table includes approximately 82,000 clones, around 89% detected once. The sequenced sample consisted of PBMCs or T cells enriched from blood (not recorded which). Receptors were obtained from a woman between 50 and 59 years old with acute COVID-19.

This CDR3 reads CASSQMGHPNTEAFF. CDR3 bases: TGCGCCAGCAGCCAAATGGGACACCCGAACACTGAAGCTTTCTTT. The chain couples TRBV5-1 to TRBJ1-1; D may be TRBD1 (6 bases). The germline gives CDR1 SGHRS, CDR2 YFSETQ. V lost 4 bases to trimming and J lost 1 base, with 14 bases between them. The CDR3 runs to 15 residues.

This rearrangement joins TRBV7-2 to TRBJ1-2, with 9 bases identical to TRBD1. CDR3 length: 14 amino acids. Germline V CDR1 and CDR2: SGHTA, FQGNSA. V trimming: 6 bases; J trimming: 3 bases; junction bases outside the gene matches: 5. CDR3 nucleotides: TGTGCCAGCAGTTGGGACAGGGATCACTATGGCTACACCTTC. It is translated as CASSWDRDHYGYTF.

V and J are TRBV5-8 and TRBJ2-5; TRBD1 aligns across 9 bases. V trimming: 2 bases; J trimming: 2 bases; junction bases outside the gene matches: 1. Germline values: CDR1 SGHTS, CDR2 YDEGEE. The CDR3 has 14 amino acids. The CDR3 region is CASSLDRGQETQYF. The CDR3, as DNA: TGTGCCAGCAGCTTAGACAGGGGGCAAGAGACCCAGTACTTC.

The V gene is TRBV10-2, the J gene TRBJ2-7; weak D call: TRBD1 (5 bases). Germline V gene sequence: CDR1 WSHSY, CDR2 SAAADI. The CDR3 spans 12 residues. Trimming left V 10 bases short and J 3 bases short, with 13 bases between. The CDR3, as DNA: TGCGCCACACGACAGACCCTCTACGAGCAGTACTTC. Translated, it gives CATRQTLYEQYF.

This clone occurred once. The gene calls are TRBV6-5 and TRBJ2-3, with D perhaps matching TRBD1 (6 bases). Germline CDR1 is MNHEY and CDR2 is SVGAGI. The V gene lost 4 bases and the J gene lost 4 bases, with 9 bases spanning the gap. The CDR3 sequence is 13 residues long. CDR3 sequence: CASSFPGADTQYF. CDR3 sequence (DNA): TGTGCCAGCAGTTTCCCAGGGGCAGATACGCAGTATTTT.

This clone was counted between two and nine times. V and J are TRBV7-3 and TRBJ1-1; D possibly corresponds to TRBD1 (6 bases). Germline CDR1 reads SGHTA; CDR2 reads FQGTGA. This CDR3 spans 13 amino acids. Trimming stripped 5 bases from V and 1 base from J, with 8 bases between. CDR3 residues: CASSLTGNTEAFF. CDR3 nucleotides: TGTGCCAGCAGCCTGACAGGGAACACTGAAGCTTTCTTT.

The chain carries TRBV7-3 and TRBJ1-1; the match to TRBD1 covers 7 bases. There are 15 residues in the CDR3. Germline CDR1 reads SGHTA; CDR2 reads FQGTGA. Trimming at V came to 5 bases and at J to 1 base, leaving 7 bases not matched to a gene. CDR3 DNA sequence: TGTGCCAGCAGCCCTCCCGGACAGGAGAACACTGAAGCTTTCTTT. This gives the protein CASSPPGQENTEAFF.

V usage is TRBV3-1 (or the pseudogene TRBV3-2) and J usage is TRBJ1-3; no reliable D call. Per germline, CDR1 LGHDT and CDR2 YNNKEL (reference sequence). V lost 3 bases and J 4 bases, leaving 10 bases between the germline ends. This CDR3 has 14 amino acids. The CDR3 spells CASSQMAGGNTIYF. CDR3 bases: TGTGCCAGCAGCCAGATGGCCGGGGGAAACACCATATATTTT.

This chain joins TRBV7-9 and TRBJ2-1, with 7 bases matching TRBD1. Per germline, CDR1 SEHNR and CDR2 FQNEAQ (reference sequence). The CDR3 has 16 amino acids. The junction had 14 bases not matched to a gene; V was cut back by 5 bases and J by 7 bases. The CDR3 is CASSPSQGDFWNEQFF. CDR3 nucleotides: TGTGCCAGCAGCCCGAGCCAGGGGGATTTTTGGAATGAGCAGTTCTTC.

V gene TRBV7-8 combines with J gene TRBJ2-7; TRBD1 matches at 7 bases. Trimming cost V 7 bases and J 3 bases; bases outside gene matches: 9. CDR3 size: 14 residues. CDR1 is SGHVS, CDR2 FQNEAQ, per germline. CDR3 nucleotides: TGTGCCAGCAAAGCCGGACAGGAGGACTACGAGCAGTACTTC. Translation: CASKAGQEDYEQYF.

The CDR3 DNA follows: TGTGCCGGCCGGAGGGAGAGCGAGCAGTACTTC. Translation: CAGRRESEQYF. The rearrangement uses TRBV30 and TRBJ2-7; maybe TRBD2 (6 bases). Germline CDR1 is GTSNPN and CDR2 is SVGIG (reference sequence). The CDR3 runs 11 residues. Trimming removed 8 bases at V and 6 bases at J, with 14 bases between.

CDR3 nucleotides: TGTGCCAGCTACTTACCCGGGGAGCTGTTTTTT. Its translation: CASYLPGELFF. V usage is TRBV2 and J usage is TRBJ2-2, with D uncertain. Trimming removed 8 bases at V and 6 bases at J, with 7 bases between. The CDR3 runs 11 residues. Germline lookup yields CDR1 SNHLY and CDR2 FYNNEI.

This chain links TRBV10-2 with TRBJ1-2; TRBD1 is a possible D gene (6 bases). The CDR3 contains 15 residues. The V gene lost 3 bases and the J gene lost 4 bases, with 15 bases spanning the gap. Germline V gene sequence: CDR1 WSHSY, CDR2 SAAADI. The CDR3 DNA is TGCGCCAGCAGTGATGAGGCAGGGGCGTCCTATGGCTACACCTTC. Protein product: CASSDEAGASYGYTF.

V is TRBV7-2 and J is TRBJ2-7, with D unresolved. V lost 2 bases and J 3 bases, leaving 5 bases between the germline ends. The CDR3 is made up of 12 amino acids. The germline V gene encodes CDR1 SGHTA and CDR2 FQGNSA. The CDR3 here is CASSLQVYEQYF. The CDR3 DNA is TGTGCCAGCAGCTTACAGGTCTACGAGCAGTACTTC.

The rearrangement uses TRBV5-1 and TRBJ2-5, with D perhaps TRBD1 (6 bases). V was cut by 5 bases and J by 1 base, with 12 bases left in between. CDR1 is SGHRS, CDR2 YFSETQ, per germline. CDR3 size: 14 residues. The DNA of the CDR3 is TGCGCCAGCAGTCCGACAGGAGTCCAAGAGACCCAGTACTTC. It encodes CASSPTGVQETQYF.